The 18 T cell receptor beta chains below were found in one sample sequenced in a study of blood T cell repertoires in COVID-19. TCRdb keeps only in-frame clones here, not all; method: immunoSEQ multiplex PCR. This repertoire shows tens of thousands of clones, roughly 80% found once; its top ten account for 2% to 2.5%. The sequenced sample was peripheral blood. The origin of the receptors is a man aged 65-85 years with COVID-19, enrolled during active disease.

The CDR3 loop is CASSSNTLRLRKANYGYTF. The CDR3 bases are TGTGCCAGCAGTTCCAACACCCTACGATTGAGGAAAGCTAACTATGGCTACACCTTC. This chain uses TRBV27 with TRBJ1-2; D uncertain. The CDR3 is made up of 19 amino acids. Deletions cut 4 bases from V and 0 bases from J, with 24 bases between. Germline CDR1 and CDR2: MNHEY and SMNVEV (reference sequence).

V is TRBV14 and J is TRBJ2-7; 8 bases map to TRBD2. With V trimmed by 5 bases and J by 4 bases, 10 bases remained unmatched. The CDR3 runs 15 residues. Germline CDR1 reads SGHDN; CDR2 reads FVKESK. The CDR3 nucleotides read TGTGCCAGCAGCTTACTAGCGGTTCCCAATTACGAGCAGTACTTC. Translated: CASSLLAVPNYEQYF.

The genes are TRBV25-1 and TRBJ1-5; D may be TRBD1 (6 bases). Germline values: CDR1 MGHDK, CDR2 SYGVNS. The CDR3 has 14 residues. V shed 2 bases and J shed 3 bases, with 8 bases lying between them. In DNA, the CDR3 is TGTGCCAGCAGTGAAACAGGGTTCAATCAGCCCCAGCATTTT. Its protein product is CASSETGFNQPQHF.

The CDR3 DNA follows: TGTGCCAGCAGCTCCGGACTAGCGGGAGCTTACGAGCAGTACTTC. Amino acids: CASSSGLAGAYEQYF. This rearrangement joins TRBV7-2 to TRBJ2-7; 13 positions match TRBD2. The V segment lost 4 bases and the J segment 4 bases; nucleotides outside the gene matches: 4. The germline CDR1 and CDR2 sequences are SGHTA and FQGNSA. The CDR3 length is 15 residues.

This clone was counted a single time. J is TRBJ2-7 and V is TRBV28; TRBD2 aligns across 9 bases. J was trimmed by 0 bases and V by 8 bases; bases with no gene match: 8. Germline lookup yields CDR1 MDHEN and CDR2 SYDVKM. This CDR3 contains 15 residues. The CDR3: CASQIPTSGSYEQYF. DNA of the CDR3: TGTGCCAGCCAAATACCGACTAGCGGCTCCTACGAGCAGTACTTC.

CDR3 nucleotide sequence: TGTGCCAGTAGTATAGTCTCTCGCAGCACCGGGGAGCTGTTTTTT. The encoded protein is CASSIVSRSTGELFF. This chain uses TRBV19 with TRBJ2-2; D ambiguous. Looked up from germline, CDR1 is LNHDA and CDR2 is SQIVND (reference sequence). The CDR3 loop spans 15 amino acids. V lost 1 base and J 4 bases, leaving 10 bases between the germline ends.

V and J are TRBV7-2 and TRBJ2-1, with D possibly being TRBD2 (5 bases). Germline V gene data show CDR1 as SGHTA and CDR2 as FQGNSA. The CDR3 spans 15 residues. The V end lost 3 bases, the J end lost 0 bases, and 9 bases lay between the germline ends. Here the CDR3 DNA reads TGTGCCAGCAGCTTTAGCGTAAGCTCCTACAATGAGCAGTTCTTC. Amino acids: CASSFSVSSYNEQFF.

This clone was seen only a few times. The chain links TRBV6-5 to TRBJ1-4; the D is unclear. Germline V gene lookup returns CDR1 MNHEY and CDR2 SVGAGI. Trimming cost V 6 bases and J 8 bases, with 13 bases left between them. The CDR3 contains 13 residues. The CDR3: CASRPGSVEKLFF. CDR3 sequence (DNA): TGTGCCAGCAGGCCGGGATCGGTGGAAAAACTGTTTTTT.

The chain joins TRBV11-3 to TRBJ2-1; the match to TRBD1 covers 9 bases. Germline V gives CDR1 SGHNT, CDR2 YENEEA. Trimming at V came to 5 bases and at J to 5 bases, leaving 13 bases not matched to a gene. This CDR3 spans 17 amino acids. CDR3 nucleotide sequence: TGTGCCAGCAGCCTAAATACCGGGACAGGGATGAACAATGAGCAGTTCTTC. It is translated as CASSLNTGTGMNNEQFF.

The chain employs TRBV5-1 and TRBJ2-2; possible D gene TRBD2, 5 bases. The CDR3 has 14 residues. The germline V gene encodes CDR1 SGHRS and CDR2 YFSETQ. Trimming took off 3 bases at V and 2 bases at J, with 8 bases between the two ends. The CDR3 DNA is TGCGCCAGCAGCTCTGAGGGTAACACCGGGGAGCTGTTTTTT. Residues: CASSSEGNTGELFF. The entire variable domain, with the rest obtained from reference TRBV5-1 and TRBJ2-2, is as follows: KAGVTQTPRYLIKTRGQQVTLSCSPISGHRSVSWYQQTPGQGLQFLFEYFSETQRNKGNFPGRFSGRQFSNSRSEMNVSTLELGDSALYLCASSSEGNTGELFFGEGSRLTVL.

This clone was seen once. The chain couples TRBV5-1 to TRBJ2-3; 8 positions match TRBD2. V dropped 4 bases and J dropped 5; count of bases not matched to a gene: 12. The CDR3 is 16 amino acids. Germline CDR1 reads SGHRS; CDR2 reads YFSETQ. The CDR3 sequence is CASSATTSGVGDTQYF. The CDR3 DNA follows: TGCGCCAGCAGCGCCACAACTAGCGGAGTGGGAGATACGCAGTATTTT.

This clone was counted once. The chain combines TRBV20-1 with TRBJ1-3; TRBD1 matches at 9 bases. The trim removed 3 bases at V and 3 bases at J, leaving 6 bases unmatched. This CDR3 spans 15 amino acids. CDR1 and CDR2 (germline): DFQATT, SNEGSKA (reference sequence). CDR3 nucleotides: TGCAGTGCTAGTCCCGGGACAGGGTTTGGAAACACCATATATTTT. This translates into CSASPGTGFGNTIYF.

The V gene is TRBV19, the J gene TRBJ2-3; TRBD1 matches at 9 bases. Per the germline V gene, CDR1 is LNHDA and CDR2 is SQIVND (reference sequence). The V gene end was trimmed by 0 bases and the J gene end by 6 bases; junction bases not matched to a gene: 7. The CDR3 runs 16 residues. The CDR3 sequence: CASSIDGTGGRDTQYF. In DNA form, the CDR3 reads TGTGCCAGTAGTATAGATGGCACAGGGGGCAGGGATACGCAGTATTTT.

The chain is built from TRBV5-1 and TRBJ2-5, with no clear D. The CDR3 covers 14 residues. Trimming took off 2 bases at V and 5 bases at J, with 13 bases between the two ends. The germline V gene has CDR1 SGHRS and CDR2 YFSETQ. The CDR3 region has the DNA TGCGCCAGCAGCTTTAGCTCCAGTCGGGAGACCCAGTACTTC. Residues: CASSFSSSRETQYF.

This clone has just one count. The CDR3 region is CATSRDWGLEGNEQFF. The CDR3 DNA sequence: TGTGCCACCAGCAGAGATTGGGGGCTAGAGGGGAATGAGCAGTTCTTC. This chain uses TRBV15 with TRBJ2-1, with D tentatively TRBD1 (6 bases). The CDR3 has 16 amino acids. Between the trimmed V and J ends, which lost 0 bases and 7 bases, there was a span of 16 bases. Germline V lookup: CDR1 LNHNV, CDR2 YYDKDF (reference sequence).

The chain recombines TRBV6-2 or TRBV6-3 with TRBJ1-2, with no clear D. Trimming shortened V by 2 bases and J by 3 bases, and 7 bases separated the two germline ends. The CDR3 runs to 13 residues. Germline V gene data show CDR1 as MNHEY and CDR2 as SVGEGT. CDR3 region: CASSYEEYYGYTF. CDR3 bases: TGTGCCAGCAGTTACGAGGAGTACTATGGCTACACCTTC.

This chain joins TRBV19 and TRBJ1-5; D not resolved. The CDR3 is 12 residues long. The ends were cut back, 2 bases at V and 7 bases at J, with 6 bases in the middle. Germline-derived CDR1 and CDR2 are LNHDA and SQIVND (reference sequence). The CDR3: CASSIHQQPQHF. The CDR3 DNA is TGTGCCAGTAGTATACACCAGCAGCCCCAGCATTTT.

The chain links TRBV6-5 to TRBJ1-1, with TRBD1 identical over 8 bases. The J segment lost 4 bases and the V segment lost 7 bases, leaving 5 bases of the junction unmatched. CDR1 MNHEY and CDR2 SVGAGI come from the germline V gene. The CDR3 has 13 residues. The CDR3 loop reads CASTLTGGTEAFF. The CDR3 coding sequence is TGTGCCAGCACCCTAACAGGGGGCACTGAAGCTTTCTTT.